This T cell receptor (beta chain) appears in the sequencing data of a study of blood T cell repertoires in COVID-19. Overall study context: The origin of the acute and convalescent COVID-19 samples was the United States, Italy and Spain. T cells, B-cell-depleted T cells, or PBMCs supplied cDNA or gDNA.

The table lists this clone with a count of one. In the study's own analysis: Reference gene primers were amplified, and this amplification served to estimate nucleated cell counts. Repertoires were generated with immunoSEQ multiplex PCR, while TCRdb's copy carries only in-frame clones and drops some. V and J calls and clone size are those listed in that table; D and trimming were worked out from the DNA. Here the sample spans tens of thousands of clones, roughly 80% being singletons. Germline CDR1 SGDLS, CDR2 YYNGEE. The CDR3 is made up of 13 amino acids. Trimming pared 7 bases from V and 1 base from J, leaving 8 bases between.

The rearrangement joins TRBV9 to TRBJ2-2; weak D call: TRBD1 (5 bases). The clonotype was recovered from a woman aged 55-75 years with acute or convalescent COVID-19. The specimen sequenced was peripheral blood. The CDR3, as DNA: TGTGCCAGCTTCAGGGAGAACACCGGGGAGCTGTTTTTT. Translating gives CASFRENTGELFF.